This paragraph covers one T cell receptor beta chain sequence. Its target is not known. Viral peptide pool expansion of antigen-specific CD4+ T cells preceded sequencing in the ViraFEST assay. Scientists isolated CD4+ T cells after an approximately 9-day culture period ended. All study participants received two doses of BNT162b2 or mRNA-1273 vaccine. At days 3 and 7, half of the medium was exchanged for IL-2 medium. Using immunoSEQ multiplex PCR, the repertoire was profiled, and TCRdb retains in-frame clones only, with some absent. The sample holds under 85,000 clones, roughly 80% seen once. This sample stems from a study of vaccination effects on CD4 cells after COVID-19. The overall study: The post-vaccine samples were taken, at the median, 72 days after the second dose.

With 5 bases removed from V and 4 bases from J, the gap between germline ends came to 14 bases. CDR3 length: 15 amino acids. The germline V gene encodes CDR1 LNHDA and CDR2 SQIVND (reference sequence). The clonotype originates from a human donor who received a COVID-19 vaccine. This sequence joins TRBV19 and TRBJ1-4, with D hard to call. The sequencing used CD4+ T cells from PBMCs cultured with HCoV-OC43 spike peptides, collected after COVID-19 vaccination. As for subset: HCoV-OC43 spike overlapping peptide pool stimulation. The CDR3, as DNA: TGTGCCAGTAGTCCGGCGTACAGCGTTAATGAAAAACTGTTTTTT. It codes for CASSPAYSVNEKLFF.